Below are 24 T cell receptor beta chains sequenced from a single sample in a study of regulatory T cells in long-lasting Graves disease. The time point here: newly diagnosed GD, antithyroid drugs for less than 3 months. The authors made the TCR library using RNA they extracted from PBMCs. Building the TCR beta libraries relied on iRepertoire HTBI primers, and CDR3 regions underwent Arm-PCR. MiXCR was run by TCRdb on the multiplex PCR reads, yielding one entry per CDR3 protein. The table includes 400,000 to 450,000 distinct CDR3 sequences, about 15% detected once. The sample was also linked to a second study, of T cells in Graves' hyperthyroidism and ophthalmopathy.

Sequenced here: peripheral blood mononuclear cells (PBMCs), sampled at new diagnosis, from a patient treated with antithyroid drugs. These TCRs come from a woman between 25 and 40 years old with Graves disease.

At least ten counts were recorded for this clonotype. In DNA, the CDR3 is TGTGCCAGCAGCCCGGGACAGTCCTACGAGCAGTACTTC. This translates into CASSPGQSYEQYF. The rearrangement links TRBV7-9 to TRBJ2-7; TRBD1 aligns across 7 bases. The germline CDR1 and CDR2 sequences are SEHNR and FQNEAQ (reference sequence). The ends lost 5 bases at V and 1 base at J; junction bases unmatched: 2. CDR3 length: 13 amino acids.

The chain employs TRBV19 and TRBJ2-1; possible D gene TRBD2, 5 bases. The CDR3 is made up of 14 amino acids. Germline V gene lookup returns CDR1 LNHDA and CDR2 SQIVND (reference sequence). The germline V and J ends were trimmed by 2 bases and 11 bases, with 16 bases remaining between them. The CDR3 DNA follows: TGTGCCAGTAGTATAAGGCTCCAGGCGGGCCAGCAGTTCTTC. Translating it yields CASSIRLQAGQQFF.

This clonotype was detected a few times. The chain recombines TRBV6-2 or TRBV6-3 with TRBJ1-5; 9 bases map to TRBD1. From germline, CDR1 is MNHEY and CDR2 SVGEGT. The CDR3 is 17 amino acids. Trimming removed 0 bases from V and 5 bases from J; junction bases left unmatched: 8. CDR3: CASSYSVTGGAHQPQHF. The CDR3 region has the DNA TGTGCCAGCAGTTACTCCGTTACAGGGGGCGCGCATCAGCCCCAGCATTTT.

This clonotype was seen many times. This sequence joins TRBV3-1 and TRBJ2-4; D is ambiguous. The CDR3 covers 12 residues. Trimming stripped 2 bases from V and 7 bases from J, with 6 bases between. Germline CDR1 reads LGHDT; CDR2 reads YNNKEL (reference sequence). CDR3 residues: CASSQPSNIQYF. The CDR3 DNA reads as TGTGCCAGCAGCCAACCGAGCAACATTCAGTACTTC.

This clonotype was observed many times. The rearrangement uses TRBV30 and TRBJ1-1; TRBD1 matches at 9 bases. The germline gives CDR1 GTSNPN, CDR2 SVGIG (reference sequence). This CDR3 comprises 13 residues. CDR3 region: CAGTGMMNTEAFF. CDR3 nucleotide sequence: TGTGCTGGGACAGGGATGATGAACACTGAAGCTTTCTTT.

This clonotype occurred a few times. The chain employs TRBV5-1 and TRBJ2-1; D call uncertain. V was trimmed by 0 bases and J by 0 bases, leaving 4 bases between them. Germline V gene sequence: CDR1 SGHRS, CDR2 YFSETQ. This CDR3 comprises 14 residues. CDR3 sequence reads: CASSLADSYNEQFF. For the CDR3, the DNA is TGCGCCAGCAGCTTGGCGGACTCCTACAATGAGCAGTTCTTC.

CDR3 coding DNA: TGTGCCAGCAGACGGGGACCTAGCTCCTACGAGCAGTACTTC. It specifies CASRRGPSSYEQYF. The V and J genes are TRBV6-2 or TRBV6-3 and TRBJ2-7, with D perhaps matching TRBD1 or TRBD2 (5 bases each). CDR3 length equals 14 residues. Per the germline V gene, CDR1 is MNHEY and CDR2 is SVGEGT. V was pared by 6 bases and J by 0 bases, with 12 bases between.

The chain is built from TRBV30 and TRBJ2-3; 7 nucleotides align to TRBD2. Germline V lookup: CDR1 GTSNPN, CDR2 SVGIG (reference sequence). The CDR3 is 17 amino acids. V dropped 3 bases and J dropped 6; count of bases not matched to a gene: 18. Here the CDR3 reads CAWRTPPGLPRGDTQYF. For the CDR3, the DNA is TGTGCCTGGAGGACCCCCCCGGGACTACCGCGGGGGGATACGCAGTATTTT. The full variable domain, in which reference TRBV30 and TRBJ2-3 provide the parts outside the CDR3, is SQTIHQWPATLVQPVGSPLSLECTVEGTSNPNLYWYRQAAGRGLQLLFYSVGIGQISSEVPQNLSASRPQDRQFILSSKKLLLSDSGFYLCAWRTPPGLPRGDTQYFGPGTRLTVL.

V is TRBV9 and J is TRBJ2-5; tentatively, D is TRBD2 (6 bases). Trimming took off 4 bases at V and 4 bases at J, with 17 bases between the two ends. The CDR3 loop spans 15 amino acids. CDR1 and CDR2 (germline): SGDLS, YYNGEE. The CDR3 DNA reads TGTGCCAGCAGCACTGTCGGGAGTTATGGAGAGACCCAGTACTTC. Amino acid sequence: CASSTVGSYGETQYF.

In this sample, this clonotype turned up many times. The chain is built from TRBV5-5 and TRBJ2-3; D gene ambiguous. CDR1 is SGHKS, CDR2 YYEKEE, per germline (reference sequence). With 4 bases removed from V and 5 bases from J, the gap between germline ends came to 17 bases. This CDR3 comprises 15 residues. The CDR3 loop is CASSATLAPLDTQYF. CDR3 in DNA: TGTGCCAGCAGCGCGACGCTTGCCCCGTTAGATACGCAGTATTTT.

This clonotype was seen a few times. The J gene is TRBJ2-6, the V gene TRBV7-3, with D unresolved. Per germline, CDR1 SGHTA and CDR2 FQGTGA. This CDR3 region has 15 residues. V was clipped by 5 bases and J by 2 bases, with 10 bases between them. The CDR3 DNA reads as TGTGCCAGCAGCCCCCGGGCGACTGGGGCCAACGTCCTGACTTTC. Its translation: CASSPRATGANVLTF. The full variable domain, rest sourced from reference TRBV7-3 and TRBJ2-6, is GAGVSQTPSNKVTEKGKYVELRCDPISGHTALYWYRQSLGQGPEFLIYFQGTGAADDSGLPNDRFFAVRPEGSVSTLKIQRTERGDSAVYLCASSPRATGANVLTFGAGSRLTVL.

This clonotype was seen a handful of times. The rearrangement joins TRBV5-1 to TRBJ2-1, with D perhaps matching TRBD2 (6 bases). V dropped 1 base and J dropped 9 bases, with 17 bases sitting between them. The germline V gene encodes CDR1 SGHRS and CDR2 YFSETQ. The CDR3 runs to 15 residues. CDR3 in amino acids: CASSLKTGEVREQFF. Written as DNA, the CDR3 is TGCGCCAGCAGCTTGAAGACGGGAGAGGTGCGTGAGCAGTTCTTC.

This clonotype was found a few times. This CDR3 reads CATSDSRPSNYGYTF. For the CDR3, the DNA is TGTGCCACCAGTGATTCTCGTCCCTCTAACTATGGCTACACCTTC. The genes are TRBV24-1 and TRBJ1-2, with no clear D. CDR1 is KGHDR, CDR2 SFDVKD, per germline. Trimming took 2 bases from V and 0 from J, leaving 9 bases between them. CDR3 length: 15 residues.

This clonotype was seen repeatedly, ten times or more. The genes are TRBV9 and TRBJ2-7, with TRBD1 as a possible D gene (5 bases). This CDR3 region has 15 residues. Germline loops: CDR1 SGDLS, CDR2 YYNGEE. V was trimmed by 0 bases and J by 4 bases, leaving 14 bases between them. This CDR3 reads CASSVGGRVNYEQYF. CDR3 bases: TGTGCCAGCAGCGTAGGCGGCAGGGTTAATTACGAGCAGTACTTC.

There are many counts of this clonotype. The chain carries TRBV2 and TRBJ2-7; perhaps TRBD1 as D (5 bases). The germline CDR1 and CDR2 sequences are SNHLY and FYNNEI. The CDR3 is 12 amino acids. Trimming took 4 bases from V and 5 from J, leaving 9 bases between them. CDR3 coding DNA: TGTGCCAGCAGTGTGACAGTCCACGAGCAGTACTTC. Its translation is CASSVTVHEQYF.

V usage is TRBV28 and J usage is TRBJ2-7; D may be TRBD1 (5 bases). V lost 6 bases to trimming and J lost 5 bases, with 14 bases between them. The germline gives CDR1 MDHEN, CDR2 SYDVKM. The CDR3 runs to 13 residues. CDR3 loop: CASRDTGLNEQYF. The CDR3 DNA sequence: TGTGCCAGCAGAGACACAGGTTTGAACGAGCAGTACTTC.

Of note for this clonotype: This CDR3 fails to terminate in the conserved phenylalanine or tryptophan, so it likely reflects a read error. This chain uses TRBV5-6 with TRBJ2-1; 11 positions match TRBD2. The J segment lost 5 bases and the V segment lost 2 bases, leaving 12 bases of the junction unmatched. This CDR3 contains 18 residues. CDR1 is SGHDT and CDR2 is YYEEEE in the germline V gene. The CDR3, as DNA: TGTGCCAGCAGCTTTGCAACTAGCGGGAGACCCCTTGACAATGAGCAGTTCTCC. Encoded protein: CASSFATSGRPLDNEQFS.

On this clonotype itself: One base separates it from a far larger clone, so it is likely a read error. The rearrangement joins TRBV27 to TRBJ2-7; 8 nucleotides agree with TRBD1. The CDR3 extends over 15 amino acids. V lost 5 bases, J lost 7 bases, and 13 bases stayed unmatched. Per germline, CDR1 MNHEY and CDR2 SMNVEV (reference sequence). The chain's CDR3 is CASSVTGGGYNEQYF. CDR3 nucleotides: TGTGCCAGCAGTGTAACAGGGGGAGGATACAATGAGCAGTACTTC.

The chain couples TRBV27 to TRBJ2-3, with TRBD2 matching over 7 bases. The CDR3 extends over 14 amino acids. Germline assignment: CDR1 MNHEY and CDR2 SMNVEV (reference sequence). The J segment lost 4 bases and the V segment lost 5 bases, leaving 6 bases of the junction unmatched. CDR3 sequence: CASSKPLAADTQYF. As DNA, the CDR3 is TGTGCCAGCAGTAAGCCGCTAGCGGCAGATACGCAGTATTTT.

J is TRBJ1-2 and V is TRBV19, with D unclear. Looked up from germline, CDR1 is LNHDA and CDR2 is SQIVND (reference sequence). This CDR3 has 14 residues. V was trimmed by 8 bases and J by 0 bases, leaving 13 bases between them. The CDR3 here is CASGFTGTNYGYTF. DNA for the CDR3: TGTGCCAGTGGATTTACGGGGACTAACTATGGCTACACCTTC.

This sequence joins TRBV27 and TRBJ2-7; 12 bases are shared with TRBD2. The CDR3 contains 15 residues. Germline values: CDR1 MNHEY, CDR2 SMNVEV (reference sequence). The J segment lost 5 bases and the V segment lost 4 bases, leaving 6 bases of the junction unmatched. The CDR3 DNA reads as TGTGCCAGCAGTTACTCCGGGACTAGCGGGCACGAGCAGTACTTC. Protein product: CASSYSGTSGHEQYF.

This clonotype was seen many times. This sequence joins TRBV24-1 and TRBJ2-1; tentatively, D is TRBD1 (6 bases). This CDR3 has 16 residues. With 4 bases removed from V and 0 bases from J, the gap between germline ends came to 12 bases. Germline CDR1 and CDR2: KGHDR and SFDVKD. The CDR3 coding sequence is TGTGCCACCAGTGACCCCAGGGGAAGCTCCTACAATGAGCAGTTCTTC. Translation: CATSDPRGSSYNEQFF.

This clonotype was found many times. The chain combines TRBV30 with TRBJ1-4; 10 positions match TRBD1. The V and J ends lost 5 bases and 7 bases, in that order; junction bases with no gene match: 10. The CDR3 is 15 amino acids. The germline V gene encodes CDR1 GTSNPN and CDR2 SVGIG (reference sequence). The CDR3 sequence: CAWHPGQGSFEKLFF. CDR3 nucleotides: TGTGCCTGGCACCCGGGACAGGGGAGTTTTGAAAAACTGTTTTTT.

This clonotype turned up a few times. The CDR3 DNA reads as TGTGCCAGCAGCATAGGACTAGCGGGAGCCCTTATAGCCAAAAACATTCAGTACTTC. Translation: CASSIGLAGALIAKNIQYF. This chain links TRBV7-8 with TRBJ2-4, with 13 bases aligning to TRBD2. Germline V gene data show CDR1 as SGHVS and CDR2 as FQNEAQ. Trimming removed 5 bases from V and 0 bases from J; junction bases left unmatched: 10. The CDR3 is made up of 19 amino acids.